This T cell receptor (beta chain) was recorded in a study of post-analysis software for immune sequencing data. Prepared libraries of TCR beta cDNA carried unique molecular identifiers. The authors obtained about 520,000 cDNA molecules from around 0.96 to 9.9 million T cells. In TCRdb, the PCR reads were re-called with MiXCR into one record per CDR3 protein. The data hold just over 250,000 distinct CDR3 sequences, with 35% to 40% observed a single time. Notes on the study in general: Multiple sclerosis patients had significantly lower normalized Chao1 diversity than controls. Compared with controls, patients had more of five or six TRBV segments, including TRBV5-6, TRBV5-1 and TRBV20-1.

Details on this clonotype: Its antigen remains unknown.

Germline CDR1 reads SGHTA; CDR2 reads FQGNSA. Trimming pared 5 bases from V and 5 bases from J, leaving 16 bases between. There are 15 residues in the CDR3. The source of this sequence is a girl aged 5 to 17 with multiple sclerosis. The chain links TRBV7-2 to TRBJ1-5; D is unclear. Sequenced input: blood. The CDR3 region has the DNA TGTGCCAGCAGCATCAGCATTAATCAAGATCAGCCCCAGCATTTT. Translated: CASSISINQDQPQHF.